The 5 T cell receptor beta chains below were found in one sample sequenced in a study of beta chain features in type 1 diabetes. Regarding the study as a whole: In all four CD4+ subsets, TCRB CDR3 length was significantly, moderately reduced in type 1 diabetes.

These receptors have no identified antigens. Reverse transcription of all isolated RNA meant that expressed TCRB transcripts were sequenced. Generated by immunoSEQ multiplex PCR, the TCRdb table keeps only in-frame clones and is missing some. The top ten clones hold around 2.7% of a sample with about 120,000 clones, around 16% of them seen once. The specimen was central memory CD4+ T cells from blood. These receptors were collected from a young man with type 1 diabetes.

The sample holds a few counts of this clone. This rearrangement joins TRBV29-1 to TRBJ2-3, with a tentative D call TRBD1 (9 bases). Germline V gene sequence: CDR1 SQVTM, CDR2 ANQGSEA. V shed 7 bases and J shed 6 bases, with 26 bases lying between them. The CDR3 is 16 amino acids. The CDR3 bases are TGCAGCGGTACGGGGGGGACAGGGCGCGGGCCCGATACGCAGTATTTT. It encodes CSGTGGTGRGPDTQYF.

The sample holds a few counts of this clone. The genes are TRBV7-2 and TRBJ2-1, with D hard to call. Germline loops: CDR1 SGHTA, CDR2 FQGNSA. This CDR3 is built from 14 residues. V lost 1 base to trimming and J lost 6 bases, with 10 bases between them. In DNA, the CDR3 is TGTGCCAGCAGCTTAGTACCCCAATTCAATGAGCAGTTCTTC. It is translated as CASSLVPQFNEQFF.

Only a few counts were recorded for this clone. The rearrangement joins TRBV7-2 to TRBJ2-3; D uncertain. CDR1 and CDR2 (germline): SGHTA, FQGNSA. This CDR3 has 13 residues. The ends were cut back, 5 bases at V and 2 bases at J, with 8 bases in the middle. CDR3 in amino acids: CASSAVYTDTQYF. Written as DNA, the CDR3 is TGTGCCAGCAGCGCCGTCTACACAGATACGCAGTATTTT.

This clone was detected only a few times. The chain has TRBV5-4 and TRBJ2-7; 10 nucleotides line up with TRBD2. V shed 2 bases, J shed 2 bases, and the junction held 1 base outside the gene matches. Germline V gene data show CDR1 as SGHNT and CDR2 as YYREEE (reference sequence). The CDR3 contains 14 residues. The CDR3 nucleotides are TGTGCCAGCAGCTTAACTAGCGGGACCTACGAGCAGTACTTC. Its protein is CASSLTSGTYEQYF.

This sequence joins TRBV6-5 and TRBJ2-5; TRBD2 matches at 10 bases. There are 14 residues in the CDR3. Germline CDR1 is MNHEY and CDR2 is SVGAGI. Trimming cost V 6 bases and J 7 bases; bases outside gene matches: 8. This CDR3 is CASSSGGVDGTQYF. Written as DNA, the CDR3 is TGTGCCAGCAGCAGCGGGGGGGTGGACGGGACCCAGTACTTC.